These 6 T cell receptor beta chains originate from one sample sequenced in a study of CD8+ T cells in alopecia areata. The treatment here: oral pan-JAK inhibitor, 5-10 mg twice daily. Investigators isolated RNA and reverse transcribed it into cDNA to act as the sequencing template. Produced via immunoSEQ multiplex PCR; TCRdb's table is partial and in-frame only. This table has some 100,000 clones, almost 60% appearing once. The input for sequencing was CD8+ T cells sorted from blood, taken at approximately week 56, from a patient treated with tofacitinib. These receptors were obtained from a human donor with alopecia areata.

The chain has TRBV7-9 and TRBJ2-3, with D perhaps TRBD1 (5 bases). V was cut by 5 bases and J by 2 bases, with 14 bases left in between. CDR3 length equals 15 residues. CDR1 is SEHNR, CDR2 FQNEAQ, per germline (reference sequence). CDR3 in DNA: TGTGCCAGCAGCGCCCAGGGATCTTTCACAGATACGCAGTATTTT. Translated, it gives CASSAQGSFTDTQYF.

The chain uses TRBV7-2 and TRBJ2-3; 9 bases line up with TRBD2. The CDR3 sequence is 15 residues long. V dropped 5 bases and J dropped 4; count of bases not matched to a gene: 7. Looked up from germline, CDR1 is SGHTA and CDR2 is FQGNSA. The CDR3 DNA reads TGTGCCAGCAGCGCCGGGACTAGCAGCGCAGATACGCAGTATTTT. Amino acids: CASSAGTSSADTQYF.

V is TRBV2 and J is TRBJ2-6, with D unresolved. V lost 6 bases and J 0 bases, leaving 21 bases between the germline ends. The CDR3 totals 19 residues. Germline V gene lookup returns CDR1 SNHLY and CDR2 FYNNEI. CDR3 sequence reads: CASRWKDPRAPSGANVLTF. In nucleotides, the CDR3 is TGTGCCAGCAGATGGAAGGACCCACGGGCCCCCTCTGGGGCCAACGTCCTGACTTTC.

The rearrangement joins TRBV29-1 to TRBJ2-3, with TRBD1 identical over 9 bases. V was clipped by 2 bases and J by 3 bases; unmatched bases: 6. The CDR3 is 15 residues long. Per germline, CDR1 SQVTM and CDR2 ANQGSEA. Here the CDR3 DNA reads TGCAGCGTTGAACCGACAGGGGGTAGGACAGATACGCAGTATTTT. Translated: CSVEPTGGRTDTQYF.

This chain joins TRBV14 and TRBJ1-2, with D possibly being TRBD1 (5 bases). Germline loops: CDR1 SGHDN, CDR2 FVKESK. The ends were cut back, 0 bases at V and 4 bases at J, with 9 bases in the middle. CDR3 length: 14 amino acids. CDR3 loop: CASSQDTGPYGYTF. CDR3 coding DNA: TGTGCCAGCAGCCAAGATACGGGACCCTATGGCTACACCTTC.

The gene calls are TRBV23-1 and TRBJ2-1, with D perhaps matching TRBD2 (5 bases). TRBV23-1 is marked as an open reading frame, function uncertain. The CDR3 spans 15 residues. V was shortened by 6 bases and J by 3 bases, with 15 bases between the two germline ends. CDR3 DNA: TGCGCCAGCAGATCATGGACTGATAACTACAATGAGCAGTTCTTC. This encodes CASRSWTDNYNEQFF.